Listed below are T cell receptor beta chains from one sample, sequenced in a study of blood T cell repertoires in COVID-19. Profiling relied on immunoSEQ multiplex PCR, and the TCRdb table lists in-frame clones only, not all of them. In the table there are roughly 400,000 clones, more than 75% of which are singletons. Sequencing was done on a sample of peripheral blood. The receptors here all came from a woman aged 60-75 years with COVID-19, enrolled during active disease. Both conserved end residues are part of each CDR3. A D gene is named only where the DNA matches it firmly. Rows give clone size only sometimes, using once, few, many, or a class for an expanded clone.

>TRBV18|TRBJ2-5|.|.
CASSLGVGETQYF
TGTGCCAGCTCCTTAGGGGTCGGGGAGACCCAGTACTTC
>TRBV7-8|TRBJ2-5|.|.
CASSSRTPRETQYF
TGTGCCAGCAGTTCCAGAACCCCGCGGGAGACCCAGTACTTC
>TRBV12-2|TRBJ2-3|.|.
CASRCYAGQGESDTQYF
TGTGCAAGTCGCTGTTACGCCGGACAGGGCGAGTCAGATACGCAGTATTTT
>TRBV7-3|TRBJ2-1|.|TRBD1
CASSLQGASYNEQFF
TGTGCCAGCAGCCTACAGGGGGCCTCCTACAATGAGCAGTTCTTC
>TRBV28|TRBJ2-5|.|TRBD2
CASSPPPPAGGGETQYF
TGTGCCAGCAGTCCACCGCCCCCGGCGGGGGGGGGTGAGACCCAGTACTTC
>TRBV19|TRBJ2-1|.|TRBD2
CASSPLAGGLNEQFF
TGTGCCAGTAGTCCCCTAGCGGGGGGGCTTAATGAGCAGTTCTTC
>TRBV19|TRBJ1-1|.|.
CASTSGQLNTEAFF
TGTGCCAGTACAAGTGGACAGCTGAACACTGAAGCTTTCTTT
>TRBV28|TRBJ1-1|once|.
CASSLSGAGTEAFF
TGTGCCAGCAGTTTATCAGGGGCCGGCACTGAAGCTTTCTTT
>TRBV10-3|TRBJ1-3|once|.
CAIGEGGGNTIYF
TGTGCCATCGGAGAGGGAGGCGGAAACACCATATATTTT
>TRBV11-3|TRBJ2-3|.|.
CASSLRGTTDTQYF
TGTGCCAGCAGCTTAAGGGGAACCACAGATACGCAGTATTTT
>TRBV6-2/TRBV6-3|TRBJ1-3|once|.
CASSSYRRQDSGNTIYF
TGTGCCAGCAGCTCCTACCGGCGACAGGACTCTGGAAACACCATATATTTT
>TRBV5-5|TRBJ2-1|.|.
CASSGSPGSYNEQFF
TGTGCCAGCAGCGGCTCCCCGGGGTCCTACAATGAGCAGTTCTTC
>TRBV3-1/TRBV3-2|TRBJ1-5|.|.
CASSRGVSPQHF
TGTGCCAGCAGCCGAGGCGTCTCGCCCCAGCATTTT
>TRBV10-2|TRBJ1-5|once|.
CASSESGRNQPQHF
TGCGCCAGCAGTGAGTCGGGCAGGAATCAGCCCCAGCATTTT
>TRBV9|TRBJ2-5|.|TRBD1
CASSVGQGIQTQYF
TGTGCCAGCAGCGTAGGACAGGGGATACAGACCCAGTACTTC
>TRBV27|TRBJ2-1|.|TRBD2
CASSRTSGDHYSYNEQFF
TGTGCCAGCAGCCGAACTAGCGGGGATCACTACTCCTACAATGAGCAGTTCTTC
>TRBV4-1|TRBJ1-2|.|TRBD1
CASSQAEGQGNYGYTF
TGCGCCAGCAGCCAAGCTGAGGGACAGGGAAACTATGGCTACACCTTC
>TRBV6-5|TRBJ1-1|.|TRBD1
CASSYAGTGENTEAFF
TGTGCCAGCAGTTACGCCGGGACAGGGGAGAACACTGAAGCTTTCTTT
>TRBV19|TRBJ1-1|.|.
CASSRREAIAEAFF
TGTGCCAGTAGTAGGAGGGAGGCTATCGCTGAAGCTTTCTTT
>TRBV7-2|TRBJ1-1|once|TRBD1
CASRTTGLNTEAFF
TGTGCCAGCAGGACGACAGGGTTAAACACTGAAGCTTTCTTT
>TRBV7-3|TRBJ2-3|.|.
CASSLTASTDTQYF
TGTGCCAGCAGCTTAACGGCCTCCACAGATACGCAGTATTTT
>TRBV3-1/TRBV3-2|TRBJ2-3|.|.
CASSHRADTQYF
TGTGCCAGCAGCCACAGGGCCGATACGCAGTATTTT
>TRBV7-9|TRBJ2-3|.|.
CASSLAGSAGTDTQYF
TGTGCCAGCAGCTTAGCGGGATCGGCGGGGACAGATACGCAGTATTTT
>TRBV7-3|TRBJ2-7|.|.
CASSPGGYEQYF
TGTGCCAGCAGCCCAGGGGGGTACGAGCAGTACTTC
>TRBV3-1/TRBV3-2|TRBJ1-1|.|.
CASSRSTGTTEAFF
TGTGCCAGCAGCAGATCAACAGGGACCACTGAAGCTTTCTTT
>TRBV5-1|TRBJ2-5|.|TRBD2
CASSRLAGFQETQYF
TGCGCCAGCAGCCGGCTAGCGGGGTTCCAAGAGACCCAGTACTTC
>TRBV19|TRBJ1-2|.|.
CASRTSDMGLRGYTF
TGTGCCAGTAGAACCAGTGACATGGGGCTACGCGGCTACACCTTC
>TRBV28|TRBJ1-5|.|.
CASQRDSNQPQHF
TGTGCCAGCCAGCGGGACAGCAATCAGCCCCAGCATTTT
>TRBV27|TRBJ2-7|.|.
CASSLAAGGSYEQYF
TGTGCCAGCAGTTTAGCAGCAGGGGGGTCCTACGAGCAGTACTTC
>TRBV7-3|TRBJ2-3|few|TRBD1
CASSLSPGQGADTQYF
TGTGCCAGCAGCTTATCGCCCGGACAGGGCGCAGATACGCAGTATTTT
>TRBV5-6|TRBJ1-2|.|.
CASSLSTGPNYGYTF
TGTGCCAGCAGCCTATCAACAGGGCCGAACTATGGCTACACCTTC
>TRBV9|TRBJ2-2|.|TRBD1
CASSVRDRGQAGELFF
TGTGCCAGCAGCGTCCGAGACAGGGGGCAGGCCGGGGAGCTGTTTTTT
>TRBV5-4|TRBJ1-5|few|.
CASSFGGVNSNQPQHF
TGTGCCAGCAGCTTCGGGGGGGTTAATAGCAATCAGCCCCAGCATTTT
>TRBV7-8|TRBJ1-1|.|TRBD1
CASSKGQGRGAEAFF
TGTGCCAGCAGCAAGGGACAGGGGAGGGGCGCTGAAGCTTTCTTT
>TRBV2|TRBJ2-7|.|TRBD1
CASGQGASGYEQYF
TGTGCCAGCGGACAGGGGGCCAGTGGCTACGAGCAGTACTTC
>TRBV5-1|TRBJ1-2|.|.
CASSLEQGRYDGYTF
TGCGCCAGCAGCTTGGAGCAGGGAAGGTACGATGGCTACACCTTC
>TRBV5-1|TRBJ2-2|.|TRBD2
CASSLSGGGAGELFF
TGCGCCAGCAGCTTATCGGGCGGGGGAGCCGGGGAGCTGTTTTTT
>TRBV7-8|TRBJ1-2|.|.
CASSPTGSAGYTF
TGTGCCAGCAGCCCGACAGGTTCGGCGGGCTACACCTTC
>TRBV5-1|TRBJ2-7|.|.
CASSLGQGSYEQYF
TGCGCCAGCAGCTTGGGGCAGGGGTCCTACGAGCAGTACTTC
>TRBV27|TRBJ2-7|.|.
CASRQTGQWEQYF
TGTGCCAGCAGACAGACAGGCCAGTGGGAGCAGTACTTC
>TRBV9|TRBJ1-4|.|.
CASSAAGSTNEKLFF
TGTGCCAGCAGCGCGGCAGGGTCGACTAATGAAAAACTGTTTTTT
>TRBV5-6|TRBJ1-2|.|TRBD1
CASSSDRGGYGYTF
TGTGCCAGCAGCTCTGACAGGGGAGGGTATGGCTACACCTTC
>TRBV5-8|TRBJ2-5|.|TRBD1
CASSLGDRGYRETQYF
TGTGCCAGCAGCTTGGGGGACAGGGGATATCGAGAGACCCAGTACTTC